This paragraph covers one T cell receptor (beta chain) sequence. This entry comes from a study of shared clonotypes between healthy human individuals. Study context: Per donor, CD8 memory used one plate, CD8 naive used two, CD4 memory used three and CD4 naive used three.

Selected positively for CCR7 and CD45RO-negative, naive CD8 cells excluded terminally differentiated effector memory CD45RA+ cells. The V segment lost 6 bases and the J segment 1 base; nucleotides outside the gene matches: 5. This CDR3 has 15 amino acids. Germline V gene lookup returns CDR1 MNHEY and CDR2 SVGAGI. Libraries were prepared by immunoSEQ multiplex PCR; TCRdb keeps only in-frame clonotypes and omits some of them. The sample comprises about 680,000 clones, just over 90% of which are singletons, and 24% rests with the top ten. The sequence derives from a man aged 25 to 40 in good health. Sequencing used naive CD8+ T cells sorted from blood. The rearrangement links TRBV6-5 to TRBJ2-5, with 10 positions matching TRBD1. CDR3 sequence: CASRVTGGSQETQYF. The CDR3 DNA reads TGTGCCAGCAGAGTGACAGGGGGCAGCCAAGAGACCCAGTACTTC.